The rows below give T cell receptor beta chains drawn from one sample of a study of metastatic and nonmetastatic thyroid tumors. TCRdb re-called the PCR reads with MiXCR. The sample has 46,000 or so clones; roughly 15% are singletons. The sample taken for sequencing was blood. These receptors were taken from a female donor with papillary thyroid cancer or a benign thyroid nodule (not recorded which). Some clones in this sample may be carry-over from other donors' samples. The CDR3 runs from the conserved cysteine through the conserved F or W. The D gene is left open where the match is weak. Some rows mark clone size as missing; the rest say once, few, many or name a class of expanded clone.

j_call | v_call | clone_size | d_call | cdr3_nt | cdr3_aa
TRBJ1-5 | TRBV7-2 | NA | TRBD1 | TGTGCCAGCAGCACGGGACAGGGAAGGAATCAGCCCCAGCATTTT | CASSTGQGRNQPQHF
TRBJ2-7 | TRBV12-5 | many | NA | TGTGCTAGTGAACGGGACCTCACCTACGAGCAGTACTTC | CASERDLTYEQYF
TRBJ2-5 | TRBV2 | many | TRBD2 | TGTGCCAGCAGTACCTGGACTAGCCCTCAAGAGACCCAGTACTTC | CASSTWTSPQETQYF
TRBJ1-5 | TRBV20-1 | many | NA | TGCAGTGTCGCAGGTCTATATCAGCCCCAGCATTTT | CSVAGLYQPQHF
TRBJ2-4 | TRBV12-5 | many | TRBD1 | TGTGCTAGTGGTTTGGGACAGGGAGTGACCTTAGCCAAAAACATTCAGTACTTC | CASGLGQGVTLAKNIQYF
TRBJ1-2 | TRBV20-1 | NA | TRBD1 | TGCAGTGCTAGAGACGGACAGGGCTTGGCTGGCTACACCTTC | CSARDGQGLAGYTF
TRBJ1-1 | TRBV28 | few | NA | TGTGCCAGCAGCGCCGGCCCCGGGGCTAAAAGGTTTGGAGCTTTCTTT | CASSAGPGAKRFGAFF
TRBJ2-3 | TRBV11-3 | many | TRBD2 | TGTGCCAGCAGCTCCGGACTAGCGGGCTTCACAGATACGCAGTATTTT | CASSSGLAGFTDTQYF
TRBJ2-3 | TRBV24-1 | many | TRBD2 | TGTGCCACCAGTGATAAGGGACTAGCCGTTGATACGCAGTATTTT | CATSDKGLAVDTQYF
TRBJ2-5 | TRBV7-3 | many | TRBD2 | TGTGCCAGCAGCCCCACCGGGACTAGTGGGGAGACCCAGTACTTC | CASSPTGTSGETQYF
TRBJ2-1 | TRBV12-3/TRBV12-4 | many | TRBD2 | TGTGCCAGCAGGGGGGGGACTAGCGGGAGTGGCGAGCAGTTCTTC | CASRGGTSGSGEQFF
TRBJ2-7 | TRBV6-1 | few | NA | TGTGCCAGCAGTAGCAGTGTTGACTCCTACGAGCAGTACTTC | CASSSSVDSYEQYF
TRBJ1-1 | TRBV11-3 | many | NA | TGTGCCAGCAGCTTGGATCGAAGAAACACTGAAGCTTTCTTT | CASSLDRRNTEAFF
TRBJ2-7 | TRBV7-2 | NA | NA | TGTGCCAGCAGCCCCAGCGTCCTGAGCTCCTACGAGCAGTACTTT | CASSPSVLSSYEQYF
TRBJ2-1 | TRBV20-1 | NA | NA | TGCAGTGCTAGACCGTTCCGGGAGAACGTATACAATGAGCAGTTCTTC | CSARPFRENVYNEQFF
TRBJ1-6 | TRBV5-6 | many | TRBD1 | TGTGCCAGCAGCTTCGTTCCCACAGGGGACCTGAATTCACCCCTCCACTTT | CASSFVPTGDLNSPLHF
TRBJ2-5 | TRBV12-5 | many | NA | TGTGCTAGTGGTTTGGTACTAGGGGCCCCACAAGAGACCCAGTACTTC | CASGLVLGAPQETQYF
TRBJ2-7 | TRBV20-1 | many | TRBD2 | TGCAGTGCCCATGCTGGGGGGGGGAGCTCCTACGAGCAGTACTTC | CSAHAGGGSSYEQYF
TRBJ2-3 | TRBV18 | few | NA | TGTGCCAGCTCACCAGAGTTTCTCACAGATACGCAGTATTTT | CASSPEFLTDTQYF
TRBJ2-2 | TRBV27 | few | TRBD2 | TGTGCCAGCAGTTTAGGGGTAGCGGGAGAGGTCGGGGAGCTGTTTTTT | CASSLGVAGEVGELFF
TRBJ1-2 | TRBV6-1 | medium-sized | TRBD1 | TGTGCCAGCAGTGAAGCGGACAGGCTATATGGCTACACCTTC | CASSEADRLYGYTF
TRBJ2-3 | TRBV20-1 | NA | TRBD2 | TGCAGTGCTAGAATAACGGAAAGGACTAGCGGGGACACAGATACGCAGTATTTT | CSARITERTSGDTDTQYF
TRBJ2-1 | TRBV12-5 | many | TRBD2 | TGTGCTAGTGGTCTGGGACTAGCGGTAGAGCAGTTCTTC | CASGLGLAVEQFF
TRBJ2-7 | TRBV28 | NA | TRBD2 | TGTGCCAGCAGTTTCCCGGCTAGCGGGGGATTTTACGAGCAGTACTTC | CASSFPASGGFYEQYF
TRBJ1-1 | TRBV6-4 | many | TRBD1 | TGTGCCAGCAGACCAGGGACAGGGGTGGGAAGCACTGAAGCTTTCTTT | CASRPGTGVGSTEAFF
TRBJ2-3 | TRBV6-6 | many | TRBD1 | TGTGCCAGCAGTTTAAGATCCGGGACAGGGAGGGCAGATACGCAGTATTTT | CASSLRSGTGRADTQYF
TRBJ2-7 | TRBV2 | many | NA | TGTGCCAGCAGGATAGGACAGCCTTACGAGCAGTACTTC | CASRIGQPYEQYF
TRBJ2-1 | TRBV10-1 | many | TRBD2 | TGCGCCAGCAGCCTGGAGGAGCGGGAGACGAGTGAGCAGTTCTTC | CASSLEERETSEQFF
TRBJ1-6 | TRBV20-1 | NA | TRBD1 | TGCAGTGCTCGAGGCTACAGGGGGAAATCACCCCTCCACTTT | CSARGYRGKSPLHF